A selection of T cell receptor beta chains follows, all from one sample in a study of blood T cell repertoires in COVID-19. Here immunoSEQ multiplex PCR was the method, and the copy in TCRdb shows in-frame clones only, minus some. The sample consists of fewer than 110,000 clones, over 75% of them appearing once. The sample comprised peripheral blood. The receptors shown here come from a human donor in a cohort sampled during active or convalescent COVID-19. Each CDR3 is given with its conserved first and last residue. Clone size is shown for a subset of rows, as once, few, many or a class of expanded clone.

v_gene	len	abundance	j_gene	CDR3aa
TRBV19	14	-	TRBJ2-7	CASSHDRGSYEQYF
TRBV3-1/TRBV3-2	14	-	TRBJ1-3	CASSSDRFGNTIYF
TRBV5-1	14	-	TRBJ1-4	CASSVDSGNEKLFF
TRBV4-3	16	-	TRBJ2-1	CASSQDIAGGYNEQFF
TRBV7-3	13	-	TRBJ2-1	CASSLTHSGEQFF
TRBV27	15	few	TRBJ1-4	CASSPPRATNEKLFF
TRBV15	18	-	TRBJ1-6	CATSRDLEFYSYNSPLHF
TRBV18	17	-	TRBJ1-1	CASSPLQGAKQNTEAFF
TRBV6-5	13	few	TRBJ1-5	CASSYGANQPQHF
TRBV28	14	-	TRBJ1-4	CASRQVYTNEKLFF
TRBV23-1	11	-	TRBJ1-2	CASSHHYGYTF
TRBV7-6	13	-	TRBJ2-5	CASSREGGETQYF
TRBV5-5	15	-	TRBJ1-6	CASSRQGADNSPLHF
TRBV11-2	14	-	TRBJ2-3	CASSADRGADTQYF
TRBV5-1	14	once	TRBJ2-3	CASYSPGGTDTQYF
TRBV11-2	16	-	TRBJ2-4	CASSLPLGKRRNIQYF
TRBV30	12	-	TRBJ2-1	CAWGDSYNEQFF
TRBV5-6	15	-	TRBJ1-4	CASSWGVPKGEKLFF
TRBV12-3/TRBV12-4	12	-	TRBJ1-1	CASSRGNTEAFF
TRBV10-3	14	-	TRBJ1-2	CAISADKENYGYTF
TRBV9	15	-	TRBJ1-5	CASSRQDRPNQPQHF
TRBV4-3	16	-	TRBJ2-5	CASSQDDRGHQETQYF
TRBV18	15	-	TRBJ1-4	CASSPQGVRNEKLFF
TRBV18	14	-	TRBJ2-7	CASSPPTGLYEQYF
TRBV7-9	15	-	TRBJ1-1	CASSLVDRENTEAFF
TRBV24-1	12	-	TRBJ1-1	CATSGQGFEAFF
TRBV3-1/TRBV3-2	15	-	TRBJ2-5	CASSQSYGGHETQYF
TRBV19	15	once	TRBJ2-7	CASTKDRGRPFEQYF
TRBV2	12	-	TRBJ1-6	CASNLGDSPLHF
TRBV11-3	15	-	TRBJ1-6	CASSLQGQGPSPLHF
TRBV10-3	13	-	TRBJ1-3	CATWTGSGNTIYF
TRBV7-2	13	-	TRBJ2-7	CASSLVVGQEEYF
TRBV7-3	14	-	TRBJ2-3	CASSLRHGTDTQYF
TRBV9	15	many	TRBJ1-4	CASSVASDKNEKLFF
TRBV28	13	-	TRBJ1-2	CASSQGERVGYTF
TRBV13	16	-	TRBJ1-6	CASRGSGRADSSPLHF
TRBV18	15	-	TRBJ1-1	CASSQEGDGSTEAFF
TRBV5-4	13	-	TRBJ1-6	CASSLRGASPLHF
TRBV7-9	14	-	TRBJ1-2	CASKWVGSDYGYTF
TRBV9	15	-	TRBJ2-3	CASSEFARDTDTQYF
TRBV11-1	13	-	TRBJ1-1	CASSLGAGTEAFF
TRBV6-5	14	-	TRBJ2-7	CASRGTGARYEQYF
TRBV2	13	-	TRBJ2-5	CASSAQRGETQYF
TRBV9	14	-	TRBJ1-5	CASSPSVANEPQHF
TRBV4-1	13	-	TRBJ2-5	CASSQLGGAGQYF
TRBV30	13	-	TRBJ1-6	CAWSELNNSPLHF
TRBV6-2/TRBV6-3	14	-	TRBJ1-1	CASSYSGGRTEAFF
TRBV28	13	-	TRBJ2-7	CASVMAGTYEQYF
TRBV2	12	-	TRBJ1-1	CASRGQNTEAFF
TRBV4-1	20	-	TRBJ2-1	CASSHATGTSGGAPYNEQFF
TRBV5-1	12	-	TRBJ1-1	CASSLVGGEAFF
TRBV3-1/TRBV3-2	13	-	TRBJ1-5	CASSQGGNQPQHF
TRBV5-5	19	-	TRBJ2-2	CASSLAPLLGQSNTGELFF
TRBV5-6	14	-	TRBJ1-2	CASSPGGPLVGYTF
TRBV28	16	-	TRBJ2-2	CASSPDRGYEDGELFF
TRBV9	15	-	TRBJ2-3	CASSPSVGGTDTQYF
TRBV28	14	-	TRBJ1-5	CASRPPRVNQPQHF
TRBV28	15	-	TRBJ2-3	CASTSGGAGADTQYF
TRBV10-3	12	-	TRBJ2-1	CAISVGGNEQFF